This T cell receptor (beta chain) was sequenced during a study of T cell repertoires in aging, cancer and after chemotherapy. For the study at large: Donor ages fell into six groups from 30 or younger up to 70 or older.

V dropped 10 bases and J dropped 9 bases, with 22 bases sitting between them. The CDR3 covers 14 residues. Germline CDR1 KGHSH, CDR2 LQKENI. Study findings and constraints: Healthy donors lost TCR diversity with age mainly through richness, cancer patients through richness and evenness.

As to this clonotype: What it recognizes is unknown.

The template was genomic DNA from peripheral blood, not RNA. TRB rearrangements spanning V, D and J were amplified using mixed TRB-A/B primers. MiXCR, run by TCRdb on the multiplex PCR reads, gives a single entry per CDR3 protein. The data contain nearly 5,000 distinct CDR3 sequences, around 33% of them singletons. The sample consisted of blood. This sequence joins TRBV18 and TRBJ2-1, with TRBD1 as a possible D gene (5 bases). The sequence came from a human donor with a blood cancer. The CDR3 nucleotides read TGTGCCACCAAAGGGGTGCTACTGGGCGGTGAGCAGTTCTTC. Its translation: CATKGVLLGGEQFF.